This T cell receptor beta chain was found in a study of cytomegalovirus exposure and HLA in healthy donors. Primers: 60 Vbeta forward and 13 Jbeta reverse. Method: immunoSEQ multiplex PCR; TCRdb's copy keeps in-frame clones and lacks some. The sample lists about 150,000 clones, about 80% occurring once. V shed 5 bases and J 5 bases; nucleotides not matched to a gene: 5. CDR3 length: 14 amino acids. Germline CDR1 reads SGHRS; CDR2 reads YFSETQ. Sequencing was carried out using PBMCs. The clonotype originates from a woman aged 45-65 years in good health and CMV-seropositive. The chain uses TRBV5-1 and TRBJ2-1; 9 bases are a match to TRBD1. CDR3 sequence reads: CASRSGTGNNEQFF. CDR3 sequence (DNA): TGCGCCAGCAGGTCCGGGACAGGGAACAATGAGCAGTTCTTC.